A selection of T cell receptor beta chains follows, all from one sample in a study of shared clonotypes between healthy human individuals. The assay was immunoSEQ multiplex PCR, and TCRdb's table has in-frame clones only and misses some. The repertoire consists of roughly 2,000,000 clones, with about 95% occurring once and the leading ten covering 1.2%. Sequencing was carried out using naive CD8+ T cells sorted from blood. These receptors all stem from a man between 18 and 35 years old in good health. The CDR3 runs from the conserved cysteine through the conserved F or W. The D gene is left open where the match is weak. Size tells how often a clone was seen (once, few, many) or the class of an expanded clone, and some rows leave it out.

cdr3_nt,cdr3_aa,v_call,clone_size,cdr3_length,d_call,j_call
TGTGCCAGCTCACCGGGGCTAGCGTCCTACAATGAGCAGTTCTTC,CASSPGLASYNEQFF,TRBV18,.,15,.,TRBJ2-1
TGTGCCAGCAGCTTGGGGGGCACCCTCGGGCTCGAGCAGTACTTC,CASSLGGTLGLEQYF,TRBV5-6,.,15,.,TRBJ2-7
TGTGCCAGCAGTGTGGGGGCCGTTTCCCCTCACGAGCAGTACTTC,CASSVGAVSPHEQYF,TRBV25-1,.,15,.,TRBJ2-7
TGCGCCAGCAGCTTGGAGGCTAGCGAGCTCACAGATACGCAGTATTTT,CASSLEASELTDTQYF,TRBV5-1,.,16,.,TRBJ2-3
TGTGCCAGCTCAGCGACAGGGCCGGATGAAAAACTGTTTTTT,CASSATGPDEKLFF,TRBV28,once,14,TRBD1,TRBJ1-4
TGTGCCAGCAGCTTAGGGGACACCTCCTACGAGCAGTACTTC,CASSLGDTSYEQYF,TRBV6-1,.,14,.,TRBJ2-7
TGTGCCAGCAGTCCCTGGAGACAGGAACCCTACGAGCAGTACTTC,CASSPWRQEPYEQYF,TRBV27,.,15,.,TRBJ2-7
TGTGCCAGTAGTCCGGGCAGGAGCTACGAGCAGTACTTC,CASSPGRSYEQYF,TRBV19,.,13,.,TRBJ2-7
TGTGCCAGCAGAAGTGTAGGGACCAAAGAGACCCAGTACTTC,CASRSVGTKETQYF,TRBV6-5,.,14,.,TRBJ2-5
TGTGCCAGCGAAGGATTAGCCAAAAACATTCAGTACTTC,CASEGLAKNIQYF,TRBV5-4,.,13,.,TRBJ2-4
TGTGCCACCTCGGGACAGGGGGCAGATACGCAGTATTTT,CATSGQGADTQYF,TRBV27,.,13,TRBD1,TRBJ2-3
TGTGCCAGCTCTAGCGGGGGGTACGCCTACGAGCAGTACTTC,CASSSGGYAYEQYF,TRBV9,once,14,TRBD2,TRBJ2-7
TGCGCCAGCAGCCCCTCGACTAGCGGGATACTTCATGAGCAGTTCTTC,CASSPSTSGILHEQFF,TRBV5-1,.,16,TRBD2,TRBJ2-1
TGTGCCAGCAGCTTAGGGGGGGGCGATGAGCAGTTCTTC,CASSLGGGDEQFF,TRBV7-6,once,13,.,TRBJ2-1
TGTGCCAGTCGCTTGGTAGGTGAAGCTTTCTTT,CASRLVGEAFF,TRBV19,.,11,.,TRBJ1-1
TGTGCCAGCAGTTTATGGGCAGGGCAAAATGGCTACACCTTC,CASSLWAGQNGYTF,TRBV28,.,14,.,TRBJ1-2
TGTGCCAGCAGTGAAGCCTTAGGACAGCCCCAGCATTTT,CASSEALGQPQHF,TRBV6-1,.,13,.,TRBJ1-5
TGTGCCAGCAGTTTATACTCGGGGGTAGGAGAGCAGTTCTTC,CASSLYSGVGEQFF,TRBV28,.,14,.,TRBJ2-1
TGTGCCAGCAGTTACTCGATGACAATGGGGAACACTGAAGCTTTCTTT,CASSYSMTMGNTEAFF,TRBV6-6,.,16,.,TRBJ1-1
TGTGCCAGCAGCTTCTCGGGAGGATCACAAGAGACCCAGTACTTC,CASSFSGGSQETQYF,TRBV5-4,.,15,TRBD2,TRBJ2-5
TGTGCCAGCAGGCCCGGCGGGAGTGCCTACGAGCAGTACTTC,CASRPGGSAYEQYF,TRBV28,.,14,TRBD2,TRBJ2-7
TGCGCCAGCAGCTGGACTAGCACAGATACGCAGTATTTT,CASSWTSTDTQYF,TRBV5-1,.,13,.,TRBJ2-3
TGCGCCAGCAGCCAGCAGACGAACACTGAAGCTTTCTTT,CASSQQTNTEAFF,TRBV4-1,few,13,.,TRBJ1-1
TGCGCCAGCAGCCAAGATCGAGCTCAACAAGAGACCCAGTACTTC,CASSQDRAQQETQYF,TRBV4-1,.,15,.,TRBJ2-5
TGTGCCAGCAGCTTAGCGTCCGCGGCGGGATCTGAAGCTTTCTTT,CASSLASAAGSEAFF,TRBV7-6,.,15,.,TRBJ1-1
TGTGCCAGCAGCTTGACCCGGGGCGCGGGGGGTGAGAACGAGCAGTACTTC,CASSLTRGAGGENEQYF,TRBV7-9,.,17,TRBD2,TRBJ2-7
TGTGCCAGCAGTGACCGGGGGGGAAGGGGGTTAGCCCAGCATTTT,CASSDRGGRGLAQHF,TRBV28,.,15,.,TRBJ1-5
TGTGCCAGCAGTGCCCGTAGGGTCTTAGATACGCAGTATTTT,CASSARRVLDTQYF,TRBV2,once,14,.,TRBJ2-3
TGTGCCAGCAGTGAAGATCGTGGCGGACTCTCTGGAAACACCATATATTTT,CASSEDRGGLSGNTIYF,TRBV6-1,.,17,.,TRBJ1-3
TGTGCCACCAGCAGAGATAGGCAGGGGGCCTACGAGCAGTACTTC,CATSRDRQGAYEQYF,TRBV15,.,15,TRBD1,TRBJ2-7
TGTGCCAGCAGTTACTCTAGAGGGGCTCTGGATGGCTACACCTTC,CASSYSRGALDGYTF,TRBV6-5,.,15,.,TRBJ1-2
TGTGCCAGCAGTTACTCGAACGGCGACAATGAGCAGTTCTTC,CASSYSNGDNEQFF,TRBV6-5,once,14,.,TRBJ2-1
TGTGCCAGCAGCCCGCCCCAGGAGGCGGGGGCCCCGCGCTACAATGAGCAGTTCTTC,CASSPPQEAGAPRYNEQFF,TRBV7-9,.,19,.,TRBJ2-1
TGTGCCAGCAGTTACACCCTCACGAGCTCCTACAATGAGCAGTTCTTC,CASSYTLTSSYNEQFF,TRBV6-6,.,16,.,TRBJ2-1
TGTGCCAGCAGTGAGGCGGGGAATGAAAAACTGTTTTTT,CASSEAGNEKLFF,TRBV6-1,.,13,.,TRBJ1-4
TGTGCCAGCAGTCCTACTCAGTTAGATACGCAGTATTTT,CASSPTQLDTQYF,TRBV27,.,13,.,TRBJ2-3
TGTGCCAGCAGTGTCGGGACTAGCGAATACGAGCAGTACTTC,CASSVGTSEYEQYF,TRBV27,.,14,TRBD2,TRBJ2-7
TGCAGCGTTGAACTGCTAGCGGGAGACGGGCTCCAAGAGACCCAGTACTTC,CSVELLAGDGLQETQYF,TRBV29-1,.,17,TRBD2,TRBJ2-5
TGTGCCAGCACTGAACAGGGTCCCTACAATGAGCAGTTCTTC,CASTEQGPYNEQFF,TRBV25-1,.,14,.,TRBJ2-1
TGCGCCAGCAGAAGACAGGGGGCGTACTATGGCTACACCTTC,CASRRQGAYYGYTF,TRBV10-1,few,14,TRBD1,TRBJ1-2
TGCGCCAGCAGCCAAGAAGGAGGGGAAAGCAATGAGCAGTTCTTC,CASSQEGGESNEQFF,TRBV4-3,.,15,.,TRBJ2-1
TGTGCCAGCAGCTCGCGGGGAACATCTGAAGCTTTCTTT,CASSSRGTSEAFF,TRBV11-2,.,13,.,TRBJ1-1
TGCGCCAGCAGCTTGGAGGGGTATGGCTACACCTTC,CASSLEGYGYTF,TRBV5-1,.,12,.,TRBJ1-2
TGTGCCAGCAGCTTATACCTTTCCGGGACAGTAATTACTGAAGCTTTCTTT,CASSLYLSGTVITEAFF,TRBV5-5,.,17,TRBD1,TRBJ1-1
TGTGCCAGCAGTTACTCGAAAGGGGTCGAGCAGTACTTC,CASSYSKGVEQYF,TRBV6-5,few,13,.,TRBJ2-7
TGTGCCAGCACCCCTCTTGAGAGCTCCTATAATTCACCCCTCCACTTT,CASTPLESSYNSPLHF,TRBV9,.,16,.,TRBJ1-6
TGTGCCAGCAGTAATACAGGGGGCCAAGGTACGCAGTATTTT,CASSNTGGQGTQYF,TRBV27,.,14,TRBD1,TRBJ2-3
TGTGCCAGCAGTACTGACTGGTCTACCTACAATGAGCAGTTCTTC,CASSTDWSTYNEQFF,TRBV27,.,15,.,TRBJ2-1
TGTGCCAGCAGCTTGGAAGGTCCAATCAACCTTTTT,CASSLEGPINLF,TRBV5-8,.,12,.,TRBJ1-5
TGTGCCATCAGTGAAGGGGACCCCTACGAGCAGTACTTC,CAISEGDPYEQYF,TRBV10-3,once,13,.,TRBJ2-7